These 7 T cell receptor beta chains were all obtained from the same sample, sequenced in a study. Sequenced by immunoSEQ multiplex PCR; TCRdb stores in-frame clones only, minus some. In the table there are around 54,000 clones, about 92% of which are singletons. Sequenced material: PBMCs. The receptors originated from a middle-aged man with rheumatoid arthritis.

The chain links TRBV3-1 (or the pseudogene TRBV3-2) to TRBJ1-1; D not resolved. This CDR3 is built from 15 residues. V was cut by 6 bases and J by 4 bases, with 18 bases left in between. The V gene's germline CDR1 is LGHDT and CDR2 YNNKEL (reference sequence). CDR3 sequence (DNA): TGTGCCAGCAGACAAAGTCTAGGGCGCGGCACTGAAGCTTTCTTT. This gives the protein CASRQSLGRGTEAFF.

V is TRBV18 and J is TRBJ1-5; 9 bases agree with TRBD1. The CDR3 runs 17 residues. The J segment lost 2 bases and the V segment lost 1 base, leaving 6 bases of the junction unmatched. CDR1 and CDR2 from the germline V gene are KGHSH and LQKENI. This CDR3 reads CASSPRDRTGGNQPQHF. CDR3 sequence (DNA): TGTGCCAGCTCACCACGGGACAGGACAGGGGGCAATCAGCCCCAGCATTTT. The variable domain in full, with the rest retrieved from reference TRBV18 and TRBJ1-5, is NAGVMQNPRHLVRRRGQEARLRCSPMKGHSHVYWYRQLPEEGLKFMVYLQKENIIDESGMPKERFSAEFPKEGPSILRIQQVVRGDSAAYFCASSPRDRTGGNQPQHFGDGTRLSIL.

The chain has TRBV10-3 and TRBJ2-7; the match to TRBD2 covers 12 bases. CDR3 length: 14 amino acids. CDR1 is ENHRY and CDR2 is SYGVKD in the germline V gene. Unmatched junction bases numbered 6, after V lost 10 bases and J lost 2 bases. This chain's CDR3 is CATATSGGTYEQYF. As DNA, the CDR3 is TGTGCCACCGCCACTAGCGGGGGGACCTACGAGCAGTACTTC.

This clone has only one observation. The chain has TRBV27 and TRBJ2-1; 8 nucleotides align to TRBD2. CDR1 and CDR2 from the germline V gene are MNHEY and SMNVEV (reference sequence). Unmatched junction bases numbered 11, after V lost 2 bases and J lost 2 bases. The CDR3 consists of 18 residues. CDR3 nucleotide sequence: TGTGCCAGCAGTTTACCTAACTGGGCGGGGGGACCCTACAATGAGCAGTTCTTC. Encoded protein: CASSLPNWAGGPYNEQFF.

The chain uses TRBV2 and TRBJ1-2; a weak D match, TRBD1 (5 bases). Germline V gene data show CDR1 as SNHLY and CDR2 as FYNNEI. This CDR3 spans 14 amino acids. Trimming stripped 4 bases from V and 0 bases from J, with 9 bases between. The chain's CDR3 is CASSVRTTNYGYTF. The CDR3 DNA reads as TGTGCCAGCAGTGTTAGGACAACTAACTATGGCTACACCTTC.

The chain carries TRBV18 and TRBJ2-1; D tentatively fits TRBD1 or TRBD2 (5 bases each). The V and J ends lost 3 bases and 0 bases respectively, with 9 bases between them. The CDR3 is 15 amino acids. CDR1 is KGHSH and CDR2 is LQKENI in the germline V gene. In DNA form, the CDR3 reads TGTGCCAGCTCACCCCCGGGGCTCTCCTACAATGAGCAGTTCTTC. This codes for CASSPPGLSYNEQFF.

V is TRBV15 and J is TRBJ1-2, with TRBD1 identical over 9 bases. The CDR3 runs to 16 residues. V shed 3 bases and J 2 bases; nucleotides not matched to a gene: 7. Germline V CDR1 and CDR2: LNHNV, YYDKDF (reference sequence). The CDR3 region is CATSRGTGGGNYGYTF. The DNA for the CDR3 is TGTGCCACCAGCAGGGGAACAGGGGGCGGGAACTATGGCTACACCTTC.